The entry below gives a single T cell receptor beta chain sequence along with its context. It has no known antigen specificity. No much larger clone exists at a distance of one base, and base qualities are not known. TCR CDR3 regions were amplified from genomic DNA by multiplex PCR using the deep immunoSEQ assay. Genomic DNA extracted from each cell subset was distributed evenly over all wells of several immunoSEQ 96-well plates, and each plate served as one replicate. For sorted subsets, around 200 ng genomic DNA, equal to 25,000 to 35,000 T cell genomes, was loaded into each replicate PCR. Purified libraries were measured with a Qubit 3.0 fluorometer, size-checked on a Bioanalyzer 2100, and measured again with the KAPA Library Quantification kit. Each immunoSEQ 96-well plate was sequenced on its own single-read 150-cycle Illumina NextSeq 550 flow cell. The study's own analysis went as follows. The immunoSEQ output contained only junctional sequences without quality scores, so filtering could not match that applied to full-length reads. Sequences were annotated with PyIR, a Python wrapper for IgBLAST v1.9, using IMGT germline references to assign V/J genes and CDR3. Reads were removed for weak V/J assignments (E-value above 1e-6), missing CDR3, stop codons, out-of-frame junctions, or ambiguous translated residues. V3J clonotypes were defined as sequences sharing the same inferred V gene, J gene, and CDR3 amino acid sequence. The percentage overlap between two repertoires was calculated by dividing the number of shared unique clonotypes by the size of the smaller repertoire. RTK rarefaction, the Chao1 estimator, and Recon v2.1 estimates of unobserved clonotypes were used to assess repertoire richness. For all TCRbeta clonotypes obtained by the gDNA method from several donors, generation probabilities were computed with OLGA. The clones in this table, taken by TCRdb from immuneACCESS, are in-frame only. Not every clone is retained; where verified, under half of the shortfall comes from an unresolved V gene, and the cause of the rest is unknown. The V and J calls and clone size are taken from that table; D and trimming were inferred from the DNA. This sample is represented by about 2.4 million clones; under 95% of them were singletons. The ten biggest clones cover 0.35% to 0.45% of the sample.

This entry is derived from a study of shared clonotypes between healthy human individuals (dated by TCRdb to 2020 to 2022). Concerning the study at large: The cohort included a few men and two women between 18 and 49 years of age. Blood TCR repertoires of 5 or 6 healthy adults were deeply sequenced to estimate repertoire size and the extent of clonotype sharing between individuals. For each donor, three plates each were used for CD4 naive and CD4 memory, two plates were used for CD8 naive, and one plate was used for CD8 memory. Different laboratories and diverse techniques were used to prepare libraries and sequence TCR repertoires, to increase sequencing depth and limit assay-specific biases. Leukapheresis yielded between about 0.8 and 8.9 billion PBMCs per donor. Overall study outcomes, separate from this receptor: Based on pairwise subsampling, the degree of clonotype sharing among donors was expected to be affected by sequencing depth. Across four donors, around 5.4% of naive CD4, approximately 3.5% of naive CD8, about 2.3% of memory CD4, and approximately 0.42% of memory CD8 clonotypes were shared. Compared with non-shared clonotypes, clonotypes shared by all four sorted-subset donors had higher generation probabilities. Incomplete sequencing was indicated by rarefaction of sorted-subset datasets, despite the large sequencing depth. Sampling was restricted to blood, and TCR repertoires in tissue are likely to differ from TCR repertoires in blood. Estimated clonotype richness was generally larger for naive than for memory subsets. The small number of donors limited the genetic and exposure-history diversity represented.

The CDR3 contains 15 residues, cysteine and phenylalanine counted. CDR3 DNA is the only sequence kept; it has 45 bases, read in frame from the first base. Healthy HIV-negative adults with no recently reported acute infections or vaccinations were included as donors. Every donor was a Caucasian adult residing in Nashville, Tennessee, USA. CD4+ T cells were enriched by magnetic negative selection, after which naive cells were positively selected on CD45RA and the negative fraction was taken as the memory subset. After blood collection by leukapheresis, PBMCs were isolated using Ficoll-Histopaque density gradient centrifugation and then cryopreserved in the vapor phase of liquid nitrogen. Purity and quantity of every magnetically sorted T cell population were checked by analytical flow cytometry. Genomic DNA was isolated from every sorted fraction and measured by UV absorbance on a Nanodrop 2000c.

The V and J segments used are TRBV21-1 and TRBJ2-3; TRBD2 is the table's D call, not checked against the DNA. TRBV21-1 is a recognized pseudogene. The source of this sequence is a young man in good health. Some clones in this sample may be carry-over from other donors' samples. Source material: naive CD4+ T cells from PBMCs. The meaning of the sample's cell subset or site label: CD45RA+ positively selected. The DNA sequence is TGTGCCAGCACCGAAGGGGAGGAGGGCGCAGATACGCAGTATTTT. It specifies CASTEGEEGADTQYF.